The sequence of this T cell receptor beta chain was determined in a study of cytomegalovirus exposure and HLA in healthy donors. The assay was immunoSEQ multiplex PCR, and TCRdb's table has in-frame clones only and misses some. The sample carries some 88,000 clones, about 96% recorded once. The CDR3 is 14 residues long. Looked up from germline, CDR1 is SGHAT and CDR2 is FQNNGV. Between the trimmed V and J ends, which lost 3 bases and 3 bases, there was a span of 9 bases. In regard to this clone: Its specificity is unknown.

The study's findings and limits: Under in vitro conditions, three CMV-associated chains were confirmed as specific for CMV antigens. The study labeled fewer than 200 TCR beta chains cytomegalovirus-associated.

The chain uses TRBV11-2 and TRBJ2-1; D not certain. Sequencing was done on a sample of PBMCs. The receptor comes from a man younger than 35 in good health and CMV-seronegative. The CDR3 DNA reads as TGTGCCAGCAGCTTCCCCTCTTTCTACAATGAGCAGTTCTTC. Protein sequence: CASSFPSFYNEQFF.